Following are 30 T cell receptor beta chains from one sample sequenced in a study of blood T cell repertoires in COVID-19 (dated by TCRdb to the early 2020s). The library was obtained by the immunoSEQ multiplex PCR assay. In its TCRdb copy, this immuneACCESS table keeps in-frame sequences only and misses some clones. Where compared with another copy, unresolved V genes explain less than half of these, and the others have no known cause. This sample is represented by 300,000 to 400,000 clones; about 90% of them were singletons. The top ten clones comprise around 3.5% of the sample. Sequencing input: peripheral blood. Receptors originate from a woman between 18 and 29 years old who had recovered from COVID-19.

This sequence joins TRBV4-2 and TRBJ2-3; TRBD2 matches 14 bases. Per the germline V gene, CDR1 is LGHNA and CDR2 is YNFKEQ. The CDR3 is 16 residues long. Trimming removed 3 bases from V and 5 bases from J; junction bases left unmatched: 4. CDR3 sequence (DNA): TGTGCCAGCAGCCAGGGACTAGCGGGAGTCAAAGATACGCAGTATTTT. It yields the protein CASSQGLAGVKDTQYF.

This chain joins TRBV9 and TRBJ2-1; possibly TRBD2 for D (6 bases). The CDR3 consists of 16 residues. CDR1 and CDR2 from the germline V gene are SGDLS and YYNGEE. Trimming shortened V by 4 bases and J by 0 bases, and 14 bases separated the two germline ends. The CDR3 region is CASSPRDFSSYNEQFF. The CDR3, as DNA: TGTGCCAGCAGCCCTCGGGACTTTTCCTCCTACAATGAGCAGTTCTTC.

The chain's CDR3 is CSASKSGGNTEAFF. The CDR3 DNA is TGCAGTGCTAGTAAGTCAGGGGGCAACACTGAAGCTTTCTTT. This chain joins TRBV20-1 and TRBJ1-1; 8 nucleotides line up with TRBD1. The V and J ends lost 3 bases and 2 bases, in that order; junction bases with no gene match: 5. Per the germline V gene, CDR1 is DFQATT and CDR2 is SNEGSKA (reference sequence). This CDR3 has 14 residues.

This chain uses TRBV29-1 with TRBJ2-3; D gene uncertain. This CDR3 contains 13 residues. V lost 4 bases, J lost 2 bases, and 10 bases lay in between. Germline V gives CDR1 SQVTM, CDR2 ANQGSEA. The CDR3 DNA is TGCAGCGTTGGGGCAGAGTACACAGATACGCAGTATTTT. Translation: CSVGAEYTDTQYF.

CDR3 residues: CASSLVQRGLYYGYTF. In DNA, the CDR3 is TGTGCCAGCAGCTTAGTTCAAAGGGGGCTTTACTATGGCTACACCTTC. The V call is TRBV13, the J call TRBJ1-2, with 7 bases fitting TRBD1. There are 16 residues in the CDR3. V lost 1 base to trimming and J lost 3 bases; unmatched junction nucleotides: 8. CDR1 and CDR2 from the germline V gene are PRHDT and FYEKMQ (reference sequence). The full variable domain, its missing parts supplied by reference TRBV13 and TRBJ1-2, is AAGVIQSPRHLIKEKRETATLKCYPIPRHDTVYWYQQGPGQDPQFLISFYEKMQSDKGSIPDRFSAQQFSDYHSELNMSSLELGDSALYFCASSLVQRGLYYGYTFGSGTRLTVV.

V usage is TRBV12-5 and J usage is TRBJ2-7; the D gene is possibly TRBD1 (5 bases). Trimming cost V 7 bases and J 4 bases, with 11 bases left between them. This CDR3 is built from 12 residues. Germline V gene lookup returns CDR1 LGHNT and CDR2 FRNRAP. The CDR3 DNA follows: TGTGCTAGTGCCGTAGGGGTTTACGAGCAGTACGTC. It translates to CASAVGVYEQYV.

To note about this clone: Other DNA variants within this sample encode the same CDR3. The chain links TRBV5-1 to TRBJ1-2; 11 nucleotides line up with TRBD1. The V segment lost 3 bases and the J segment 8 bases; nucleotides outside the gene matches: 6. Germline loops: CDR1 SGHRS, CDR2 YFSETQ. The CDR3 extends over 14 amino acids. The CDR3 nucleotides are TGCGCCAGCAGCTCCGGGACAGGGGGTTCCGGCTACACCTTC. It codes for CASSSGTGGSGYTF.

The rearrangement links TRBV7-8 to TRBJ2-7, with a tentative D call TRBD2 (7 bases). Germline V CDR1 and CDR2: SGHVS, FQNEAQ. V lost 0 bases to trimming and J lost 6 bases, with 9 bases between them. CDR3 length: 13 residues. The CDR3, as DNA: TGTGCCAGCAGCTTAGCGGGAGGGGGCGAGCAGTACGTC. Translation gives CASSLAGGGEQYV.

This clone came up a few times. V is TRBV5-4 and J is TRBJ1-6; TRBD1 matches 7 bases. Germline V gene sequence: CDR1 SGHNT, CDR2 YYREEE (reference sequence). The ends lost 5 bases at V and 7 bases at J; junction bases unmatched: 6. The CDR3 spans 14 residues. CDR3 residues: CASRPGQRNSPLHF. In nucleotides, the CDR3 is TGTGCCAGCAGACCGGGACAGAGGAATTCACCCCTCCACTTT.

The chain joins TRBV5-4 to TRBJ2-7, with TRBD2 matching 9 bases. With 10 bases clipped from V and 0 bases from J, the junction kept 8 bases outside the gene matches. Germline V gives CDR1 SGHNT, CDR2 YYREEE (reference sequence). CDR3 length equals 14 residues. CDR3 DNA sequence: TGTGCCTCCCAGCGGGAGGCCTCCTCCTACGAGCAGTACGTC. Translated, it gives CASQREASSYEQYV.

The chain has TRBV6-1 and TRBJ1-2, with D perhaps TRBD1 (6 bases). Deletions cut 1 base from V and 2 bases from J, with 11 bases between. The germline gives CDR1 MNHNS, CDR2 SASEGT. The CDR3 contains 15 residues. Here the CDR3 DNA reads TGTGCCAGCAGTGAAGGGCAGGGGATGAACTATGGCTACACCTTC. Translated, it gives CASSEGQGMNYGYTF.

V usage is TRBV6-5 and J usage is TRBJ1-2, with D tentatively TRBD1 (6 bases). This CDR3 spans 14 amino acids. The V and J ends lost 0 bases and 6 bases respectively, with 11 bases between them. Germline V gene lookup returns CDR1 MNHEY and CDR2 SVGAGI. In DNA, the CDR3 is TGTGCCAGCAGTTACTCGCGGGGGGCTAATGGCTACACCTTC. Translating gives CASSYSRGANGYTF.

CDR3 nucleotides: TGTGCCAGTAGTATCCAATTTGGACTAGTCTATGAGCAGTTCTTC. Its protein product is CASSIQFGLVYEQFF. The V call is TRBV19, the J call TRBJ2-1, with TRBD2 matching 7 bases. Unmatched junction bases numbered 10, after V lost 3 bases and J lost 8 bases. The CDR3 contains 15 residues. CDR1 is LNHDA and CDR2 is SQIVND in the germline V gene (reference sequence).

The rearrangement uses TRBV14 and TRBJ2-5; TRBD2 matches 10 bases. Trimming took 9 bases from V and 3 from J; bases not matched to a gene: 7. This CDR3 region has 14 residues. Germline V lookup: CDR1 SGHDN, CDR2 FVKESK. The CDR3 DNA sequence: TGTGCCAGTATAGCGGGAGGCCCGGAAGAGACCCAGTACTTC. This codes for CASIAGGPEETQYF.

The rearrangement joins TRBV4-1 to TRBJ2-3; 9 bases line up with TRBD2. CDR1 and CDR2 (germline): MGHRA, YSYEKL. The CDR3 runs 15 residues. With 6 bases clipped from V and 2 bases from J, the junction kept 6 bases outside the gene matches. DNA for the CDR3: TGCGCCAGCAGGAAACTAGCGGGTAACACAGATACGCAGTATTTT. Translation gives CASRKLAGNTDTQYF.

This clone was seen a few times. Here the CDR3 DNA reads TGTGCCAGCAGCGTAGGTTGGTCCGGACAGACCTTC. Its translation: CASSVGWSGQTF. The rearrangement uses TRBV9 and TRBJ1-2; tentatively, D is TRBD1 (6 bases). Germline assignment: CDR1 SGDLS and CDR2 YYNGEE. The CDR3 extends over 12 amino acids. V was clipped by 0 bases and J by 14 bases, with 14 bases between them.

The rearrangement uses TRBV6-5 and TRBJ2-3, with D possibly TRBD1 on 6 matching bases. The CDR3 runs 15 residues. Germline V gene sequence: CDR1 MNHEY, CDR2 SVGAGI. The V and J ends lost 0 bases and 4 bases respectively, with 11 bases between them. The DNA of the CDR3 is TGTGCCAGCAGTTACTCGGGGGCCGGGGCAGATACGCAGTATTTT. Amino acid sequence: CASSYSGAGADTQYF.

This chain connects TRBV7-9 to TRBJ1-4; 11 nucleotides align to TRBD1. The CDR3 loop spans 14 amino acids. V dropped 5 bases and J dropped 6; count of bases not matched to a gene: 2. Germline CDR1 SEHNR, CDR2 FQNEAQ (reference sequence). CDR3 residues: CASSGQGADEKLFF. As DNA, the CDR3 is TGTGCCAGCAGCGGACAGGGGGCGGATGAAAAACTGTTTTTT.

The V gene is TRBV7-9, the J gene TRBJ2-5, with 9 bases matching TRBD2. CDR1 SEHNR and CDR2 FQNEAQ come from the germline V gene (reference sequence). The V and J ends lost 1 base and 5 bases, in that order; junction bases with no gene match: 5. The CDR3 sequence is 15 residues long. The CDR3 coding sequence is TGTGCCAGCAGCTTAGGCGGGAGGGCCTGGGAGACCCAGTACTTC. Protein: CASSLGGRAWETQYF.

J is TRBJ2-5 and V is TRBV4-1; TRBD1 matches 8 bases. This CDR3 comprises 18 residues. V was clipped by 0 bases and J by 2 bases; unmatched bases: 11. Germline-derived CDR1 and CDR2 are MGHRA and YSYEKL. CDR3 loop: CASSQDPLPGTGQETQYF. CDR3 bases: TGCGCCAGCAGCCAAGACCCCCTCCCCGGGACAGGACAAGAGACCCAGTACTTC.

The chain recombines TRBV5-6 with TRBJ1-3, with TRBD1 matching over 11 bases. Unmatched junction bases numbered 10, after V lost 4 bases and J lost 4 bases. The CDR3 has 17 amino acids. Germline loops: CDR1 SGHDT, CDR2 YYEEEE. CDR3 bases: TGTGCCAGCAGCCCGGACAGGGGGCGAGAGAGAGGAAACACCATATATTTT. This codes for CASSPDRGRERGNTIYF.

This clone appeared once. CDR3 nucleotides: TGTGCCAGCAGCTTGTGCGGCGGGAGTAGGACCGGGGAGCTGTTTTTT. This codes for CASSLCGGSRTGELFF. The rearrangement joins TRBV5-6 to TRBJ2-2; TRBD2 aligns across 7 bases. The CDR3 runs 16 residues. CDR1 and CDR2 from the germline V gene are SGHDT and YYEEEE. J gave up 5 bases and V 1 base, and 8 bases lay outside the gene matches.

The chain carries TRBV7-2 and TRBJ1-2; TRBD1 agrees at 10 bases. This CDR3 spans 13 amino acids. CDR1 is SGHTA and CDR2 is FQGNSA in the germline V gene. The J segment lost 7 bases and the V segment lost 3 bases, leaving 2 bases of the junction unmatched. CDR3 bases: TGTGCCAGCAGCTTCCGACAGGGGGCTGGCTACACCTTC. Its translation: CASSFRQGAGYTF.

The CDR3 DNA reads as TGTGCCAGCAGTCGGACTAGCGGGGGACACAATGAGCAGTTCTTC. It translates to CASSRTSGGHNEQFF. This chain links TRBV27 with TRBJ2-1, with 13 bases matching TRBD2. J lost 5 bases, V lost 5 bases, and 3 bases had no gene match. This CDR3 contains 15 residues. Germline-derived CDR1 and CDR2 are MNHEY and SMNVEV (reference sequence).

This sequence joins TRBV7-9 and TRBJ1-2; TRBD1 agrees at 8 bases. Germline trimming cut 5 bases from V and 8 bases from J; bases unmatched to any gene: 13. CDR1 is SEHNR, CDR2 FQNEAQ, per germline (reference sequence). The CDR3 consists of 15 residues. The CDR3 loop is CASSQGQGKIRGYTF. The CDR3 DNA sequence: TGTGCCAGCAGCCAAGGACAGGGAAAGATAAGGGGCTACACCTTC.

The CDR3 is CASSLVGLAGGGTDTQYF. CDR3 nucleotide sequence: TGTGCCAGCAGCTTAGTGGGGCTAGCTGGGGGGGGCACAGATACGCAGTATTTT. The chain employs TRBV11-2 and TRBJ2-3, with TRBD2 identical over 7 bases. With 1 base clipped from V and 1 base from J, the junction kept 11 bases outside the gene matches. The V gene's germline CDR1 is SGHAT and CDR2 FQNNGV. The CDR3 has 18 residues. Supplemented by reference TRBV11-2 and TRBJ2-3, the full variable domain reads EAGVAQSPRYKIIEKRQSVAFWCNPISGHATLYWYQQILGQGPKLLIQFQNNGVVDDSQLPKDRFSAERLKGVDSTLKIQPAKLEDSAVYLCASSLVGLAGGGTDTQYFGPGTRLTVL.

This chain links TRBV7-8 with TRBJ2-2; TRBD2 aligns across 13 bases. CDR1 and CDR2 (germline): SGHVS, FQNEAQ. Trimming took 5 bases from V and 7 from J; bases not matched to a gene: 4. CDR3 length equals 15 residues. The DNA of the CDR3 is TGTGCCAGCAGCCCCGGGACTAGCGGGAACGGGGAGCTGTTTTTT. Protein sequence: CASSPGTSGNGELFF.

The chain has TRBV29-1 and TRBJ1-1, with 11 nucleotides matching TRBD1. From germline, CDR1 is SQVTM and CDR2 ANQGSEA. Trimming took 6 bases from V and 8 from J; bases not matched to a gene: 17. The CDR3 contains 16 residues. DNA for the CDR3: TGCAGCGTCGCGGGAGGGACAGGGGGAACTACGATAGAAGCTTTCTTT. This translates into CSVAGGTGGTTIEAFF. Filled out from reference TRBV29-1 and TRBJ1-1, the complete variable domain reads SAVISQKPSRDICQRGTSLTIQCQVDSQVTMMFWYRQQPGQSLTLIATANQGSEATYESGFVIDKFPISRPNLTFSTLTVSNMSPEDSSIYLCSVAGGTGGTTIEAFFGQGTRLTVV.

The chain has TRBV10-3 and TRBJ2-1; 13 positions agree with TRBD2. The V gene's germline CDR1 is ENHRY and CDR2 SYGVKD. The CDR3 extends over 20 amino acids. The V gene end was trimmed by 1 base and the J gene end by 4 bases; junction bases not matched to a gene: 13. Written as DNA, the CDR3 is TGTGCCATCAGTGAGTGGGGGACTAGCGGGAAACTTTCGGCGTACAATGAGCAGTTCTTC. Translated: CAISEWGTSGKLSAYNEQFF.

This clone was seen many times. This chain uses TRBV6-2 or TRBV6-3 with TRBJ2-2, with a weak D call TRBD2 (7 bases). This CDR3 spans 15 amino acids. Trimming removed 0 bases at V and 6 bases at J, with 11 bases between. Germline assignment: CDR1 MNHEY and CDR2 SVGEGT. CDR3 nucleotides: TGTGCCAGCAGTTACTCAAGGGGGGGTTCCGGGGAGCTGTTTTTT. Amino acid sequence: CASSYSRGGSGELFF.